This T cell receptor beta chain was obtained from a study of human T cells and chemical hapten exposure. Whole-study findings and limits: Counts of expanded TCRs at PT1 were positively correlated with patch test score.

TCRdb re-called the RACE reads through MiXCR, storing one row per CDR3 protein. The sample includes about 39,000 distinct CDR3 sequences, over 9.5% of them seen just once. The sample holds many counts of this clonotype. Its antigen is not known. The time point: patch test 3, about 24 weeks after DPC sensitization. Treatment here: therapeutic diphenylcyclopropenone sensitization with weekly scalp DPC. The authors' total RNA extraction used unfractionated whole blood. The CDR3 sequence is 17 residues long. J lost 1 base, V lost 4 bases, and 8 bases had no gene match. The clonotype originates from a woman aged 40 to 50 with alopecia areata. Some clones in this sample may be carry-over from other donors' samples. The chain is built from TRBV12-3 or TRBV12-4 and TRBJ1-5, with TRBD1 identical over 9 bases. The specimen comprised whole blood, sampled in connection with sensitization to the hapten diphenylcyclopropenone (DPC). As DNA, the CDR3 is TGTGCCAGCAGTTCATGGGACAGGGAGCGAAGCAATCAGCCCCAGCATTTT. Amino acid sequence: CASSSWDRERSNQPQHF.